One T cell receptor (beta chain) is described in this entry. Its antigen is as yet unknown. The sample originates from a study of molecular identifiers for immune sequencing clone quantification. Turning to the study itself: Five portions were made in replicates from RNA of roughly 20,000 or 100,000 naive CD8 cells, and four underwent sequencing.

The CDR3 runs to 14 residues. V lost 5 bases and J 5 bases, leaving 13 bases between the germline ends. Germline V gene data show CDR1 as KGHSH and CDR2 as LQKENI. Whole-study findings and limits: The share of molecules held by clones above 20 RNA copies was over 99% in effector cells and under 1% in naive cells.

Bulk libraries came from a prior protocol with listed TCR primers. In TCRdb, the PCR reads were re-called with MiXCR into one record per CDR3 protein. This table holds around 460,000 distinct CDR3 sequences, roughly 26% found once. What was sequenced was naive CD8+ T cells from blood, with Jurkat cell RNA spiked in. Described subset: FACS-sorted CD8+CD4-CCR7+CD45RA+ naive T cells. This sequence was found in a human donor in good health. Some libraries in this study had Jurkat cell RNA spiked in. The chain carries TRBV18 and TRBJ1-5, with TRBD1 as a possible D gene (6 bases). In nucleotides, the CDR3 is TGTGCCAGCTCATCGGACAGATTCGATCAGCCCCAGCATTTT. It codes for CASSSDRFDQPQHF.